This T cell receptor beta chain was recorded in a study of identifying expanded T cells in peripheral blood. Collection occurred without any documented infections or immune events in donors. Broader study findings: Across healthy donors, higher total template counts meant significantly greater roughly 2-week count variance.

Comments on this clone: What it recognizes is unknown.

Trimming shortened V by 1 base and J by 3 bases, and 4 bases separated the two germline ends. The length of the CDR3 is 11 residues. Germline-derived CDR1 and CDR2 are SQVTM and ANQGSEA. Using immunoSEQ multiplex PCR, the repertoire was profiled, and TCRdb retains in-frame clones only, with some absent. This table has 100,000 to 110,000 clones, approximately 89% appearing once. V usage is TRBV29-1 and J usage is TRBJ2-7, with D hard to call. The TCR sequence derives from a person between 18 and 75 years old in good health. Material: blood. The CDR3 is CSVEVNYEQYF. CDR3 DNA: TGCAGCGTTGAAGTCAACTACGAGCAGTACTTC.